This TCR beta chain was found in a study of regulatory T cells in long-lasting Graves disease. Study-level findings and limits: Persistent disease exhibited a predilection for TRBV28, TRBJ1-2 and TRBJ2-5. Persistent patients shared more public clonotypes (roughly 2,800) than new patients (roughly 970).

Libraries of TCR beta came from iRepertoire HTBI primers plus Arm-PCR of CDR3 regions. TCRdb re-derived calls from the multiplex PCR reads in MiXCR, one entry per CDR3 protein. The sample gives more than 300,000 distinct CDR3 sequences, approximately 12% of which show up once; approximately 17% is in the top ten. With 8 bases removed from V and 1 base from J, the gap between germline ends came to 14 bases. This CDR3 has 13 residues. Germline values: CDR1 SQVTM, CDR2 ANQGSEA. Comment on this clonotype: Its matching antigen is unknown. The CDR3 end shows no conserved phenylalanine or tryptophan, and so a read error is likely.

The time point is: newly diagnosed GD, antithyroid drugs for less than 3 months. The TCR library used RNA extracted from PBMCs. With EDTA tubes as the receptacles, around 10 milliliters of peripheral blood were drawn. The data were also submitted as part of a second study, on T cells in Graves' hyperthyroidism and ophthalmopathy. That study adds: In the first-round RT-PCR of the TCR CDR3, the HTBI primer set was used.

The sample in question was peripheral blood mononuclear cells (PBMCs), obtained at new diagnosis, from a patient treated with antithyroid drugs. The clonotype originates from a woman younger than 35 with Graves disease. The chain joins TRBV29-1 to TRBJ1-2; D is perhaps TRBD1 (5 bases). The CDR3 sequence is CSSLGQDNYGYTL. CDR3 DNA sequence: TGCAGCTCCCTGGGGCAGGATAACTATGGCTACACCCTC.